The sequence of this TCR beta chain was determined in a study of response to subunit inactivated influenza vaccine. Overall study results and limits: The authors proposed limited new T cell recruitment per seasonal influenza vaccination.

With regard to this clonotype: The antigen is undetermined.

Germline lookup yields CDR1 SEHNR and CDR2 FQNEAQ (reference sequence). Trimming removed 1 base from V and 0 bases from J, with 4 bases in between. The CDR3 totals 14 residues. MiXCR, run by TCRdb on the RT-PCR reads, gives a single entry per CDR3 protein. The table includes some 300,000 distinct CDR3 sequences, approximately 21% detected once. The clonotype was recovered from a man aged 45 to 70 who received an inactivated influenza vaccine. Sample: PBMCs from blood, taken less than 22 months after vaccination. The chain carries TRBV7-9 and TRBJ1-3; D unresolved. This CDR3 is CASSLEISGNTIYF. DNA for the CDR3: TGTGCCAGCAGCTTAGAGATCTCTGGAAACACCATATATTTT.